This record covers a single TCR beta chain. The antigen remains unidentified. This entry belongs to a study of naive and memory T cell subsets. Study conclusions and caveats: Possibly reflecting memory cells re-expressing CD45RA, a few larger clonotypes occurred in naive repertoires, especially CD8. Activation and differentiation may alter RNA-based TCR counts.

Unmatched junction bases numbered 5, after V lost 6 bases and J lost 0 bases. This CDR3 has 15 amino acids. Germline V gene lookup returns CDR1 MNHEY and CDR2 SVGAGI. The beta constant-region primer was an equimolar mix of two oligonucleotides covering TRBC1 and TRBC2. Each CDR3 protein is one row after TCRdb ran MiXCR on the UMI-ligation and nested PCR reads. Here the sample spans some 150,000 distinct CDR3 sequences, over 15% being singletons. This receptor was identified in a human donor in good health. This chain joins TRBV6-5 and TRBJ2-1; 7 nucleotides align to TRBD1. What was sequenced was naive CD4+ T cells from blood. The CDR3 region is CASSARTGSYNEQFF. The DNA of the CDR3 is TGTGCCAGCAGCGCTCGGACAGGCTCCTACAATGAGCAGTTCTTC.